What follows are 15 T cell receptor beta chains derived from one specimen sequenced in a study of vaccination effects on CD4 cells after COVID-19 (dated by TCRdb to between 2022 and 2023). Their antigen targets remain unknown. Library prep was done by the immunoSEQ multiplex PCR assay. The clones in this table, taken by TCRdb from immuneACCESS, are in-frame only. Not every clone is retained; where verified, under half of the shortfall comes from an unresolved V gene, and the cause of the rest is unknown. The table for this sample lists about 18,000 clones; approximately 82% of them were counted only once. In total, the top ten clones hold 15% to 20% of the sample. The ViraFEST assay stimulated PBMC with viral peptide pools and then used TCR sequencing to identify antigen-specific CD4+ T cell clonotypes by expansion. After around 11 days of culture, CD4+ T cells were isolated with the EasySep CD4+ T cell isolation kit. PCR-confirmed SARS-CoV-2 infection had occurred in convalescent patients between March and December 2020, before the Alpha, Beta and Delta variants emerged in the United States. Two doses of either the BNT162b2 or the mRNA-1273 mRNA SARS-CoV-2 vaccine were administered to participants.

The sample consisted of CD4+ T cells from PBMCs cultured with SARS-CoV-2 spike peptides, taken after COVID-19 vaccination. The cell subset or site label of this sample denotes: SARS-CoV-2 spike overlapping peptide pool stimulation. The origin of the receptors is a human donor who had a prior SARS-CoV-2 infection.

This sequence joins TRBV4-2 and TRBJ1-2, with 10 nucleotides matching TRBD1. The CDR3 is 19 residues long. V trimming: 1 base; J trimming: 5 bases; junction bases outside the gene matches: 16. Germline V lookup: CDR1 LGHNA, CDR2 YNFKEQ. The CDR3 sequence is CASSQAGPLDRGGTYGYTF. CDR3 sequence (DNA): TGTGCCAGCAGCCAAGCGGGTCCCCTGGACAGGGGGGGCACATATGGCTACACCTTC.

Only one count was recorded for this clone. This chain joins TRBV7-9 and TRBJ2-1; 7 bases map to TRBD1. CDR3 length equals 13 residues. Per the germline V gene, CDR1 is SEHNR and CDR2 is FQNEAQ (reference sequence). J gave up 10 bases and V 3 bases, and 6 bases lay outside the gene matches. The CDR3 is CASSFEGGQEQFF. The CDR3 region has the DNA TGTGCCAGCAGCTTCGAAGGGGGCCAGGAGCAGTTCTTC.

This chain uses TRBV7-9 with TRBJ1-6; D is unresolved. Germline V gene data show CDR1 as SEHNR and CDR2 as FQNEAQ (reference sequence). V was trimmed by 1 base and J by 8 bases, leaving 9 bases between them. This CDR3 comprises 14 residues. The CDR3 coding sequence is TGTGCCAGCAGCTTAGAGGTTCTCTATTCACCCCTCCACTTT. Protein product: CASSLEVLYSPLHF. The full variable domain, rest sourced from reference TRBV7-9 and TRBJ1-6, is DTGVSQNPRHKITKRGQNVTFRCDPISEHNRLYWYRQTLGQGPEFLTYFQNEAQLEKSRLLSDRFSAERPKGSFSTLEIQRTEQGDSAMYLCASSLEVLYSPLHFGNGTRLTVT.

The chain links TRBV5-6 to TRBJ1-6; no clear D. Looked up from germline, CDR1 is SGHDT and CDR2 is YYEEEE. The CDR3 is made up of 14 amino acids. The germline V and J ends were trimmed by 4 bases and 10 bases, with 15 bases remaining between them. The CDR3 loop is CASSKPTLGSPLHF. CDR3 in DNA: TGTGCCAGCAGCAAACCGACCCTCGGATCACCCCTCCACTTT.

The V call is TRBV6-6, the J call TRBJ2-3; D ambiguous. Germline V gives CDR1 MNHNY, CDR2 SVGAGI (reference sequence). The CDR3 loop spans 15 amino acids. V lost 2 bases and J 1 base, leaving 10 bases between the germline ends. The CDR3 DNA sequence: TGTGCCAGCAGTTACAGGCCAGCTGGCACAGATACGCAGTATTTT. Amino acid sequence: CASSYRPAGTDTQYF.

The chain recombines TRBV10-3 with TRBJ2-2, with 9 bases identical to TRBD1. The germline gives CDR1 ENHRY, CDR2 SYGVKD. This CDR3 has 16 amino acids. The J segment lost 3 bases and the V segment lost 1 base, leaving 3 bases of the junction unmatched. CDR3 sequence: CAISEFGQGYTGELFF. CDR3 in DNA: TGTGCCATCAGTGAGTTCGGACAGGGGTACACCGGGGAGCTGTTTTTT.

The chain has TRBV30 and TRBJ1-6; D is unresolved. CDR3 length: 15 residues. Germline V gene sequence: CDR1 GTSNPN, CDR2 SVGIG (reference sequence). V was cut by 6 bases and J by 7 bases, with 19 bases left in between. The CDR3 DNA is TGTGCCTGCCACCCAAGAGGACTTTTGAATTCACCCCTCCACTTT. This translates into CACHPRGLLNSPLHF.

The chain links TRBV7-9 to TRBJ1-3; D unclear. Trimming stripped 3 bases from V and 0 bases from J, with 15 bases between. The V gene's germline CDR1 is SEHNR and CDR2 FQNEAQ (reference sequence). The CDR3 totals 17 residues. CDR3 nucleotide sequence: TGTGCCAGCAGCTTGAACACCGCCCTGAGCTCTGGAAACACCATATATTTT. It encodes CASSLNTALSSGNTIYF.

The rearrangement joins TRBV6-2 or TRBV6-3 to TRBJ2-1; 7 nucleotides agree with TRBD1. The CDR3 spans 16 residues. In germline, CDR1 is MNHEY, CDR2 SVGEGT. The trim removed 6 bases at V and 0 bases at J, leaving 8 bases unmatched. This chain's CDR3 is CASSPTGSRSYNEQFF. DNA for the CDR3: TGTGCCAGCAGCCCGACAGGGTCCCGCTCCTACAATGAGCAGTTCTTC.

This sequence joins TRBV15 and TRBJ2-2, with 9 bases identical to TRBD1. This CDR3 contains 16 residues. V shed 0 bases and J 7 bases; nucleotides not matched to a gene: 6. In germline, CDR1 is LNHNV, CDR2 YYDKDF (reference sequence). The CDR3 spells CATSRDFGQGYGELFF. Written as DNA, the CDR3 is TGTGCCACCAGCAGAGATTTCGGACAGGGGTACGGGGAGCTGTTTTTT.

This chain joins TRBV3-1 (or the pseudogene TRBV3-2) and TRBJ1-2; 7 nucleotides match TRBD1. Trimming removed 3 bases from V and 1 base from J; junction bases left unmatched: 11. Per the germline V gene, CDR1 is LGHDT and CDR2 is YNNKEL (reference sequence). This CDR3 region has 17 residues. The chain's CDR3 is CASSHWDREKFNYGYTF. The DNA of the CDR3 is TGTGCCAGCAGCCACTGGGACAGAGAAAAATTTAACTATGGCTACACCTTC.

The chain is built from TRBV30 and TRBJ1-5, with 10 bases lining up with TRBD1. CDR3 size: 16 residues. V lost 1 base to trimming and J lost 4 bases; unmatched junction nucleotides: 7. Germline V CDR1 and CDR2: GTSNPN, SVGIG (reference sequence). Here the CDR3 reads CAWSDTGQGINQPQHF. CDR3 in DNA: TGTGCCTGGAGTGACACGGGACAGGGGATTAATCAGCCCCAGCATTTT.

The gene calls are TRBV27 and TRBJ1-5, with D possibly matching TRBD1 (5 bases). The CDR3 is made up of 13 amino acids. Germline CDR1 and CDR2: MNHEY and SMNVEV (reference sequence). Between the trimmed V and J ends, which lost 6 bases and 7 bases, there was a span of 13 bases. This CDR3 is CASSGTRGQPQHF. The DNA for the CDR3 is TGTGCCAGCAGCGGGACCCGAGGGCAGCCCCAGCATTTT.

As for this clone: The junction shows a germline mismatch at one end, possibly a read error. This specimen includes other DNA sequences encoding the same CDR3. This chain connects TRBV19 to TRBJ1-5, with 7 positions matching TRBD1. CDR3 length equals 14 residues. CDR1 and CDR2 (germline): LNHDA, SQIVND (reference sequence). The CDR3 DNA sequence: TGCGCCAGTAGTATTGGTTACAGGGGCCAGCCCCAGCATTTT. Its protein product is CASSIGYRGQPQHF.

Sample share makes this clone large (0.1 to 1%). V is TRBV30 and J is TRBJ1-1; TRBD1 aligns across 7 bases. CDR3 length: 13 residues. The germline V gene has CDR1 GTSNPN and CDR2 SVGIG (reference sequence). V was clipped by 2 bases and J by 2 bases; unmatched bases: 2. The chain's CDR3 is CAWSRDSNTEAFF. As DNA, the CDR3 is TGTGCCTGGAGTAGGGACAGTAACACTGAAGCTTTCTTT.